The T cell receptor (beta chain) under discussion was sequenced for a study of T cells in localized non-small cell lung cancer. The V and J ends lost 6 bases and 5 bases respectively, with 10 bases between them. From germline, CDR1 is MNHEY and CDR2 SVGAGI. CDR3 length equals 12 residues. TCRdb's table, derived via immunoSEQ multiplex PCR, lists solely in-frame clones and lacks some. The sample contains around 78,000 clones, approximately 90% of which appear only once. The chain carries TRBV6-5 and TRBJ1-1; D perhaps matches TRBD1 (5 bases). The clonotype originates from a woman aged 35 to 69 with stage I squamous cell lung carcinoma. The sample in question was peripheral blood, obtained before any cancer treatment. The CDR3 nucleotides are TGTGCCAGCAGGAACAGGAGGACTGAAGCTTTCTTT. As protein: CASRNRRTEAFF.